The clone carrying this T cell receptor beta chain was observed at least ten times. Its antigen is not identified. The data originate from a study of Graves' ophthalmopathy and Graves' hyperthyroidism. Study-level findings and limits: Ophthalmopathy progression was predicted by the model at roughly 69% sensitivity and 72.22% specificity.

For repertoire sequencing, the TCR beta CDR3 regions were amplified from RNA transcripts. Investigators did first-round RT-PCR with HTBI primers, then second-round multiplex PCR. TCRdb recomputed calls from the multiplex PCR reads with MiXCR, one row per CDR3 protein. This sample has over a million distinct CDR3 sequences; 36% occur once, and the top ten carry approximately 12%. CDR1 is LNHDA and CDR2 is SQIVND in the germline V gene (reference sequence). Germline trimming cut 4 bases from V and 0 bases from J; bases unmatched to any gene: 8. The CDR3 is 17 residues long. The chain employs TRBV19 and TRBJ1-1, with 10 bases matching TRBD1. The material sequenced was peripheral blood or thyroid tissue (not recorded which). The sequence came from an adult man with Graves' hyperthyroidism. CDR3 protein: CASSNLGTGVMNTEAFF. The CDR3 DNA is TGTGCCAGTAGTAACCTCGGGACAGGGGTGATGAACACTGAAGCTTTCTTT.